Each of the 5 T cell receptor beta chains below was sequenced from the same sample in a study of post-analysis software for immune sequencing data. Study-wide results and caveats: Comparison of patients with controls showed about 5 TRBV segments more frequent in patients, TRBV5-6, TRBV5-1 and TRBV20-1 among them.

Unique molecular identifiers tagged the TCR beta cDNA libraries. TCRdb reprocessed the PCR reads with MiXCR, giving one entry per CDR3 protein. The sample carries hundreds of thousands of distinct CDR3 sequences, 30% recorded once. Which antigens these TCRs recognize remains unknown. The sequencing sample was made of blood. These receptors all stem from a girl under 18 with multiple sclerosis.

The rearrangement uses TRBV24-1 and TRBJ2-1, with D perhaps TRBD1 or TRBD2 (7 bases each). V lost 0 bases, J lost 1 base, and 15 bases lay in between. The CDR3 extends over 18 amino acids. Germline lookup yields CDR1 KGHDR and CDR2 SFDVKD. CDR3 sequence: CATSDLQGRGGSYNEQFF. The CDR3 DNA reads TGTGCCACCAGTGATTTGCAGGGCAGGGGGGGGTCCTACAATGAGCAGTTCTTC.

The genes are TRBV14 and TRBJ2-1, with 10 bases matching TRBD2. V shed 6 bases, J shed 8 bases, and the junction held 7 bases outside the gene matches. This CDR3 spans 14 amino acids. Germline lookup yields CDR1 SGHDN and CDR2 FVKESK. The CDR3: CASRASGSDDEQFF. Here the CDR3 DNA reads TGTGCCAGCAGAGCTAGCGGGAGCGACGATGAGCAGTTCTTC. The full variable domain, completed using reference TRBV14 and TRBJ2-1, is EAGVTQFPSHSVIEKGQTVTLRCDPISGHDNLYWYRRVMGKEIKFLLHFVKESKQDESGMPNNRFLAERTGGTYSTLKVQPAELEDSGVYFCASRASGSDDEQFFGPGTRLTVL.

This clonotype was recorded many times. The chain carries TRBV28 and TRBJ2-5; either TRBD1 or TRBD2 may supply D (5 bases each). The CDR3 consists of 15 residues. The V gene's germline CDR1 is MDHEN and CDR2 SYDVKM. The V end lost 6 bases, the J end lost 1 base, and 15 bases lay between the germline ends. The CDR3 nucleotides are TGTGCCAGCAGCCCCATGGGGGTTGCCCAAGAGACCCAGTACTTC. Its protein product is CASSPMGVAQETQYF.

In this sample, this clonotype turned up many times. The chain employs TRBV20-1 and TRBJ2-5; 16 bases align to TRBD2. V gave up 1 base and J gave up 10 bases; unmatched junction bases: 3. Germline-derived CDR1 and CDR2 are DFQATT and SNEGSKA (reference sequence). This CDR3 is 14 amino acids long. DNA of the CDR3: TGCAGTGCTAGAGGGGGACTAGCGGGAGGGGGCCAGTACTTC. This codes for CSARGGLAGGGQYF.

This clonotype has just a few counts. The V call is TRBV7-9, the J call TRBJ2-1; D perhaps matches TRBD1 (6 bases). V was shortened by 5 bases and J by 5 bases, with 10 bases between the two germline ends. The CDR3 totals 13 residues. In germline, CDR1 is SEHNR, CDR2 FQNEAQ (reference sequence). The CDR3 coding sequence is TGTGCCAGCAGCCCAGGGACACACAATGAGCAGTTCTTC. Protein: CASSPGTHNEQFF.